This T cell receptor beta chain is drawn from a study of naive and memory T cell subsets. Study-level results: Clonotypes here are unpaired alpha or beta chain sequences. Naive repertoires, especially CD8, held a few larger clonotypes, possibly memory cells re-expressing CD45RA.

For this clonotype: What it binds is unknown.

An equimolar mix of two oligonucleotides served as the beta constant-region primer for TRBC1 and TRBC2. The ligated cDNA underwent four PCR rounds using SP2 and nested alpha and beta constant-region primers. From the UMI-ligation and nested PCR reads, TCRdb called clonotypes with MiXCR, one entry per CDR3 protein. The data show about 160,000 distinct CDR3 sequences, 22% seen once. The receptor was isolated from a human donor in good health. The material sequenced was naive CD4+ T cells from blood.

In DNA form, the CDR3 reads TGTGCCAGCAGAGGGGCCTCCTACGAGCAGTACTTC. It codes for CASRGASYEQYF. The chain joins TRBV2 to TRBJ2-7, with TRBD1 as a possible D gene (5 bases). Trimming took off 6 bases at V and 0 bases at J, with 6 bases between the two ends. Germline lookup yields CDR1 SNHLY and CDR2 FYNNEI. This CDR3 region has 12 residues.